The rows below give T cell receptor beta chains drawn from one sample of a study of OX40 agonist ivuxolimab in advanced cancers. The table came from immunoSEQ multiplex PCR; TCRdb's copy has only in-frame clones and leaves some out. The data contain under 50,000 clones, about 90% of them seen just once; the ten biggest clones take up approximately 3.2%. The input for sequencing was CD4+ or CD8+ T cells sorted from blood, taken in a trial of the OX40 agonist ivuxolimab. The receptor set was obtained from an adult with an advanced solid tumor such as melanoma, head and neck, liver or kidney cancer. Both conserved end residues are part of each CDR3. The order of the fields is V gene, CDR3 length, clone size, D gene, J gene, CDR3 protein, CDR3 DNA. D genes are given only for firm matches. Size values are once, few and many counts, or a class for expanded clones, and some rows have none.

TRBV4-1,15,NA,NA,TRBJ2-5,CASSQVSGGQETQYF,TGCGCCAGCAGCCAAGTGTCAGGAGGCCAAGAGACCCAGTACTTC
TRBV19,14,NA,TRBD2,TRBJ2-6,CASRGGSGANVLTF,TGTGCCAGTCGCGGGGGCTCTGGGGCCAACGTCCTGACTTTC
TRBV11-2,12,NA,NA,TRBJ2-3,CASSLDQDTQYF,TGTGCCAGCAGCTTAGACCAGGATACGCAGTATTTT
TRBV14,12,few,NA,TRBJ1-2,CASSPGRQGYTF,TGTGCCAGCAGCCCCGGGAGGCAAGGCTACACCTTC
TRBV11-3,13,NA,TRBD1,TRBJ1-2,CASSLVRGRGYTF,TGTGCCAGCAGCTTAGTGAGGGGGCGAGGCTACACCTTC
TRBV7-6,16,NA,TRBD1,TRBJ1-5,CASSPGQGGGNQPQHF,TGTGCCAGTAGCCCGGGACAGGGGGGCGGGAATCAGCCCCAGCATTTT
TRBV7-3,15,NA,NA,TRBJ2-1,CASSPHPGNYNEQFF,TGTGCCAGCAGCCCACACCCCGGGAACTACAATGAGCAGTTCTTC
TRBV5-6,13,NA,TRBD1,TRBJ1-1,CASSLDRVTEAFF,TGTGCCAGCAGCTTAGACAGGGTCACTGAAGCTTTCTTT
TRBV19,16,NA,NA,TRBJ1-1,CASSTPGSPMNTEAFF,TGTGCCAGTAGTACACCGGGGTCCCCTATGAACACTGAAGCTTTCTTT
TRBV14,14,NA,TRBD2,TRBJ2-5,CASSQDSSGRGQYF,TGTGCCAGCAGCCAAGATAGTAGCGGGAGGGGGCAGTACTTC
TRBV5-5,12,NA,NA,TRBJ2-3,CASSLSGDTQYF,TGTGCCAGCAGCTTATCCGGGGATACGCAGTATTTT
TRBV19,14,NA,NA,TRBJ1-5,CASSLDPTHRPQHF,TGTGCCAGTAGCCTTGACCCCACCCATCGTCCCCAGCATTTT
TRBV5-4,14,NA,TRBD1,TRBJ1-1,CASSRTGQDTEAFF,TGTGCCAGCAGCAGGACAGGGCAGGACACTGAAGCTTTCTTT
TRBV30,14,NA,NA,TRBJ1-4,CAWSVGQTNEKLFF,TGTGCCTGGAGTGTAGGACAGACTAATGAAAAACTGTTTTTT
TRBV19,15,NA,TRBD1,TRBJ1-4,CASSSRDRISEKLFF,TGTGCCAGTAGTTCCCGGGACAGGATTTCTGAAAAACTGTTTTTT